Below, one TCR beta chain is given with its context. Its antigen is as yet unknown. Profiling relied on immunoSEQ multiplex PCR, and the TCRdb table lists in-frame clones only, not all of them. The data contain roughly 24,000 clones, 78% of them singletons. The CDR3 is made up of 15 amino acids. CDR1 is GTSNPN and CDR2 is SVGIG in the germline V gene (reference sequence). The V end was cut by 0 bases, the J end by 4 bases, with 14 bases between. This sample was included in a study of cytotoxic CD8 clonotypes in ibrutinib-treated CLL. Study in general: Productive templates averaged about 250,000 per sample, and productive rearrangements 94,082.

Overall study findings and caveats: Pretreatment clonality was elevated relative to age-matched healthy donors and paralleled circulating CD8+ T-cell counts.

The source was PBMCs, collected before ibrutinib treatment. The origin of this receptor is a human donor with chronic lymphocytic leukemia. The chain recombines TRBV30 with TRBJ2-3, with a weak D call TRBD2 (5 bases). CDR3 nucleotides: TGTGCCTGGAGTGTAGGACTTTTCAATGCAGATACGCAGTATTTT. Protein: CAWSVGLFNADTQYF.